This note documents a single T cell receptor beta chain sequence. Its antigen is not yet known. No qualities accompany the bases; no much larger clone lies one base away. The protocol used for the library was the immunoSEQ multiplex PCR assay. In its TCRdb copy, this immuneACCESS table keeps in-frame sequences only and misses some clones. Where compared with another copy, unresolved V genes explain less than half of these, and the others have no known cause. For this sample the table gives roughly 48,000 clones, of which 92% were detected only once. The top ten clones comprise under 5% of the sample. This record comes from a study of technical replicates of blood from several donors (dated by TCRdb to the late 2010s). The CDR3 goes from the cysteine to the phenylalanine over 15 residues. The CDR3 DNA has 45 bases and is translated from base 1. As encoded in the germline V gene (reference sequence), CDR1 is SEHNR while CDR2 is FQNEAQ. The junction shows trimming of 8 bases on V and 6 bases on J, plus 20 bases between the germline ends.

What was sequenced was PBMCs. The chain was built from TRBV7-9 and TRBJ1-5, and the D gene may be TRBD1, 6 bases matching. The receptor was isolated from a human donor in good health. Some clones in this sample may be carry-over from other donors' samples. The DNA is as follows: TGTGCCAGCGGCACCGGGACAAATGCCCTTCAGCCCCAGCATTTT. This encodes CASGTGTNALQPQHF.